Sequencing of this TCR beta chain was carried out in a study of OX40 agonist ivuxolimab in advanced cancers. Produced via immunoSEQ multiplex PCR; TCRdb's table is partial and in-frame only. The top ten hold around 3% of the sample, which has tens of thousands of clones, roughly 92% seen once. This TCR derives from an adult with an advanced solid tumor such as melanoma, head and neck, liver or kidney cancer. This material consisted of CD4+ or CD8+ T cells sorted from blood, taken in a trial of the OX40 agonist ivuxolimab.

The CDR3 DNA is TGCGCCAGCAGCTTGGAGTGGACAGCCACCTACGAGCAGTACTTC. This codes for CASSLEWTATYEQYF. J is TRBJ2-7 and V is TRBV5-1, with a possible D match to TRBD1 (6 bases). V lost 0 bases and J 2 bases, leaving 12 bases between the germline ends. Germline V gene lookup returns CDR1 SGHRS and CDR2 YFSETQ. The CDR3 length is 15 residues.